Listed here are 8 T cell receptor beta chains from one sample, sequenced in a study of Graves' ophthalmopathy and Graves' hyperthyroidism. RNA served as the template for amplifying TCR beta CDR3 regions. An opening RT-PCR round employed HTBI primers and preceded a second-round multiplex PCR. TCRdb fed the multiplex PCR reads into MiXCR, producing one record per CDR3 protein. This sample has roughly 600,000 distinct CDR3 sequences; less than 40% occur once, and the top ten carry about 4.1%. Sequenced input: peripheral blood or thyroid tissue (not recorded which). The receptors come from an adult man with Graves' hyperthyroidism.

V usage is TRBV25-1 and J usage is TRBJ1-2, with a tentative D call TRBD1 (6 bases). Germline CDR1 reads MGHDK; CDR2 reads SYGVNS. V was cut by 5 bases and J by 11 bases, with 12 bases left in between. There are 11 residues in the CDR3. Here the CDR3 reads CASSTAGAYTF. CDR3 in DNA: TGTGCCAGCAGTACAGCGGGGGCGTACACCTTC.

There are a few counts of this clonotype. CDR3 sequence reads: CASTADRGLGGYTF. For the CDR3, the DNA is TGTGCCAGCACCGCCGACAGGGGGCTTGGTGGCTACACCTTC. V is TRBV28 and J is TRBJ1-2; TRBD1 aligns across 10 bases. The CDR3 is 14 residues long. V lost 7 bases and J lost 7; bases outside the gene matches: 9. The V gene's germline CDR1 is MDHEN and CDR2 SYDVKM.

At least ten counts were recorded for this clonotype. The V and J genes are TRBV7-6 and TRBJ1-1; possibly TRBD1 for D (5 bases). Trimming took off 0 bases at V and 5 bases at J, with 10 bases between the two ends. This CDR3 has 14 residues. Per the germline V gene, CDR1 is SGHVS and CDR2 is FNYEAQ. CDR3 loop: CASSLAGGETEAFF. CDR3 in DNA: TGTGCCAGCAGCTTAGCGGGGGGGGAGACTGAAGCTTTCTTT.

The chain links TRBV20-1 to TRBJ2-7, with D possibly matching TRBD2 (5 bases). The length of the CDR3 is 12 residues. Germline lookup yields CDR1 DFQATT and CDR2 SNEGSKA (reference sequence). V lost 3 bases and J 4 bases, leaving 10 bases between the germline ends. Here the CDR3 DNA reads TGCAGTGCTAGCTTCAGAGGGTACGAGCAGTACTTC. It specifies CSASFRGYEQYF.

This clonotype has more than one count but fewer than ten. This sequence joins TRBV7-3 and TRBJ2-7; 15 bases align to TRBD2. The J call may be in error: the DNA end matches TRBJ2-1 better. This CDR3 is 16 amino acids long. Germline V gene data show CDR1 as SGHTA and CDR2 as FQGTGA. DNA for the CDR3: TGTGCCAGCAGCAAGGGACTAGCGGGGGGCCGCAATGAGCAGTTCTTC. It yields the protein CASSKGLAGGRNEQFF.

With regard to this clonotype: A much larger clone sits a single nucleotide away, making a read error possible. The CDR3 protein is CSARDQGITNEELFF. The CDR3, as DNA: TGCAGTGCTAGAGACCAGGGGATAACTAATGAAGAACTGTTTTTT. The V and J genes are TRBV20-1 and TRBJ1-4; possible D gene TRBD1, 6 bases. This CDR3 is 15 amino acids long. Germline-derived CDR1 and CDR2 are DFQATT and SNEGSKA (reference sequence).

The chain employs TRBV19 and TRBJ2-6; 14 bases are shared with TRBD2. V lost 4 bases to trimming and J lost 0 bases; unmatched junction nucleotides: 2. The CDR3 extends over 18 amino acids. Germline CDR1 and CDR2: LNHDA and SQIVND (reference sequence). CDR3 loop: CASSRTSGRSSGANVLTF. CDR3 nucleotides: TGTGCCAGTAGTAGGACTAGCGGGAGGAGCTCTGGGGCCAACGTCCTGACTTTC.

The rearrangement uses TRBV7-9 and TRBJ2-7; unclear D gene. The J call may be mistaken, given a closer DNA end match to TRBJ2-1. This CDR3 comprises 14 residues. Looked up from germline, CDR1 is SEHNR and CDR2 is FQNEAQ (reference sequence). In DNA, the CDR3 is TGTGCCAGCAGCCCATTGACTGGATTCAATGAGCAGTTCTTC. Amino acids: CASSPLTGFNEQFF.